A single sample gave rise to the 14 T cell receptor beta chains below, sequenced in a study of control samples from healthy donors and cancer patients. Measured with immunoSEQ multiplex PCR; TCRdb has only the in-frame clones, and not every one. The data show 260,000 or so clones, with almost 85% seen just once and roughly 14% held by the top ten. Sequencing used PBMCs. The receptors originated from a woman aged 55-69 years with lung cancer.

CDR3: CASSFRGAYEQYF. CDR3 coding DNA: TGTGCCAGCAGTTTTAGGGGAGCCTACGAGCAGTACTTC. The chain employs TRBV27 and TRBJ2-7; D tentatively reads TRBD1 or TRBD2 (5 bases each). Germline V lookup: CDR1 MNHEY, CDR2 SMNVEV (reference sequence). The CDR3 runs to 13 residues. V was pared by 3 bases and J by 2 bases, with 8 bases between.

V gene TRBV6-6 combines with J gene TRBJ1-5; 10 bases line up with TRBD1. V dropped 7 bases and J dropped 7; count of bases not matched to a gene: 4. Germline V gene sequence: CDR1 MNHNY, CDR2 SVGAGI (reference sequence). The CDR3 length is 13 residues. This CDR3 reads CASTWTGGQPQHF. CDR3 nucleotide sequence: TGTGCCAGCACCTGGACAGGGGGGCAGCCCCAGCATTTT.

This clone has just one count. The J gene is TRBJ2-5, the V gene TRBV5-1, with 11 positions matching TRBD1. CDR3 length equals 15 residues. V gave up 3 bases and J gave up 5 bases; unmatched junction bases: 6. Germline assignment: CDR1 SGHRS and CDR2 YFSETQ. CDR3 bases: TGCGCCAGCAGCTCCGGGACAGGGGGTTTGGAGACCCAGTACTTC. Translated, it gives CASSSGTGGLETQYF.

This clone was seen more than once but under ten times. J is TRBJ2-7 and V is TRBV5-1; 7 bases align to TRBD1. The CDR3 loop spans 14 amino acids. After removal of 0 bases from V and 2 bases from J, the junction contained 2 bases not matched to a gene. Germline CDR1 and CDR2: SGHRS and YFSETQ. CDR3 DNA sequence: TGCGCCAGCAGCTTGGAGGACAGGACCTACGAGCAGTACTTC. Encoded protein: CASSLEDRTYEQYF.

The genes are TRBV10-3 and TRBJ2-7; the match to TRBD2 covers 8 bases. Germline V gene sequence: CDR1 ENHRY, CDR2 SYGVKD. With 0 bases clipped from V and 2 bases from J, the junction kept 3 bases outside the gene matches. The CDR3 covers 15 residues. The CDR3 protein is CAISESSGVTYEQYF. The CDR3 DNA sequence: TGTGCCATCAGTGAGTCTAGCGGGGTTACCTACGAGCAGTACTTC.

The chain carries TRBV5-1 and TRBJ1-1, with D possibly matching TRBD1 (6 bases). The CDR3 is made up of 14 amino acids. Germline loops: CDR1 SGHRS, CDR2 YFSETQ. The ends were cut back, 7 bases at V and 3 bases at J, with 16 bases in the middle. In nucleotides, the CDR3 is TGCGCCAGCTCGGGACACAGACCCGACACTGAAGCTTTCTTT. Protein product: CASSGHRPDTEAFF.

The chain has TRBV7-9 and TRBJ2-3, with TRBD1 matching 9 bases. J lost 1 base, V lost 0 bases, and 5 bases had no gene match. The CDR3 spans 17 residues. Germline V lookup: CDR1 SEHNR, CDR2 FQNEAQ (reference sequence). In DNA, the CDR3 is TGTGCCAGCAGCTTAGCGTTCCGGACAGGGGGCACAGATACGCAGTATTTT. Translated, it gives CASSLAFRTGGTDTQYF.

The rearrangement links TRBV5-1 to TRBJ2-3; 9 positions agree with TRBD2. Germline V CDR1 and CDR2: SGHRS, YFSETQ. The V gene end was trimmed by 6 bases and the J gene end by 3 bases; junction bases not matched to a gene: 8. CDR3 length: 15 amino acids. The CDR3 loop is CASTVAAGGTDTQYF. The CDR3, as DNA: TGCGCCAGCACCGTGGCGGCGGGGGGGACAGATACGCAGTATTTT.

The chain employs TRBV12-3 or TRBV12-4 and TRBJ1-4, with D possibly TRBD1 on 6 matching bases. Trimming stripped 1 base from V and 9 bases from J, with 9 bases between. This CDR3 has 13 amino acids. The CDR3 here is CASSLVQGKKLFF. CDR3 sequence (DNA): TGTGCCAGCAGTTTAGTACAGGGTAAAAAACTGTTTTTT.

This chain links TRBV25-1 with TRBJ1-3; the D is unclear. Germline V gene sequence: CDR1 MGHDK, CDR2 SYGVNS. Trimming removed 9 bases from V and 6 bases from J, with 15 bases in between. The CDR3 runs to 13 residues. DNA for the CDR3: TGTGCCAGTCAGGAGATTGGAGAAAACACCATATATTTT. It translates to CASQEIGENTIYF. Looking up the rest from reference TRBV25-1 and TRBJ1-3 gives the full variable domain: EADIYQTPRYLVIGTGKKITLECSQTMGHDKMYWYQQDPGMELHLIHYSYGVNSTEKGDLSSESTVSRIRTEHFPLTLESARPSHTSQYLCASQEIGENTIYFGEGSWLTVV.

The gene calls are TRBV5-6 and TRBJ2-7; 7 bases line up with TRBD1. V shed 5 bases, J shed 3 bases, and the junction held 8 bases outside the gene matches. Germline V gives CDR1 SGHDT, CDR2 YYEEEE. The length of the CDR3 is 14 residues. CDR3 region: CASRFRDSRYEQYF. CDR3 sequence (DNA): TGTGCCAGCAGATTCCGGGACAGCCGCTACGAGCAGTACTTC.

The V call is TRBV4-1, the J call TRBJ1-6; D gene uncertain. V lost 1 base, J lost 4 bases, and 17 bases lay in between. Germline values: CDR1 MGHRA, CDR2 YSYEKL. The CDR3 sequence is 18 residues long. The CDR3 DNA sequence: TGCGCCAGCAGCCAAGGAAGTATAGTGGACTTGTATAATTCACCCCTCCACTTT. It translates to CASSQGSIVDLYNSPLHF.

With respect to this clone: This sample also contains other DNA sequences that code for the same CDR3. The chain carries TRBV6-5 and TRBJ2-7, with D maybe TRBD1 (5 bases). The CDR3 runs to 13 residues. The V gene's germline CDR1 is MNHEY and CDR2 SVGAGI. Trimming took 6 bases from V and 11 from J, leaving 20 bases between them. CDR3 amino acids: CASSYPGSYHEYF. CDR3 coding DNA: TGTGCCAGCAGCTACCCAGGGTCCTATCACGAGTACTTC.

This chain joins TRBV9 and TRBJ2-5, with D perhaps matching TRBD2 (7 bases). The V gene's germline CDR1 is SGDLS and CDR2 YYNGEE. V shed 0 bases and J shed 4 bases, with 13 bases lying between them. This CDR3 has 15 amino acids. CDR3 DNA: TGTGCCAGCAGCGTAGGGGGGGGACATTCAGAGACCCAGTACTTC. Protein: CASSVGGGHSETQYF.